This T cell receptor beta chain was sequenced for a study of T cells after yellow fever vaccination (dated by TCRdb to between 2018 and 2021). Turning to the overall study: The SMART-Seq v4 Ultra Low Input RNA kit was used to prepare libraries from fractions with low cell numbers. To follow T-cell clones before and after primary and booster YFV17D yellow fever vaccination, bulk TCR alpha and beta repertoires were sequenced over time. Two healthy male donors, one aged 18 to 29 and one aged 30 to 40 years, made up the cohort. Blood was drawn at multiple timepoints before and after primary and secondary immunization, with bulk PBMC replicates and cell subsets isolated.

The germline V gene yields MGHRA for CDR1 and YSYEKL for CDR2. Trimming takes 4 bases off V and 6 bases off J; junction bases not matched to a gene: 7. The CDR3 covers 16 residues, taking in both the cysteine and the phenylalanine. The CDR3 DNA has 48 bases and is translated from base 1. This clonotype was found many times. Its antigen is still unknown. Base qualities are not at hand, and no much larger clone is one base apart. What the work shows at the level of the full study, not this receptor alone: The secondary T-cell response was found to be weaker but faster than the primary response, with a peak reached on day 5 rather than on day 15. After the booster, most of the clones that had expanded following primary vaccination were detected again (roughly 96% of CD4 and around 87% of CD8), which suggests that memory was broadly maintained. FACS-sorted repertoires could contain abundant contaminating clonotypes from the bulk population, so computational filtering was required. Because the study included only a couple of donors, the extent to which the findings can be generalized is limited. A small fraction of clonotypes appeared in both the CD4 and CD8 compartments, likely as a result of convergent recombination.

The treatment or condition label, read with the paper, signifies: live attenuated yellow fever vaccine strain. PBMCs were isolated from peripheral blood using a standard Ficoll-Paque protocol. Dynabeads CD4 and CD8 positive selection kits were used to isolate the CD4 and CD8 T-cell fractions. TriZol was used to extract RNA from bulk PBMCs, CD4 and CD8 fractions, and dextramer-positive and dextramer-negative fractions. TCR cDNA was synthesized by 5'RACE template switching, which introduced a universal primer site and unique molecular identifiers. cDNA synthesis was primed from both the TCR alpha and TCR beta constant segments. Two PCR steps were used to amplify libraries, with sample barcodes and sequencing adapters being added in the second step. Libraries were sequenced on Illumina HiSeq 2500 (2x100 bp) or NovaSeq (2x150 bp). The original methods were these. MIGEC was used to demultiplex reads and collapse the reads into UMI consensus sequences, and MiXCR was used for V(D)J alignment. Vaccine-responding clonotypes were defined with edgeR using replicate PBMC samples, requiring FDR below 0.01 and a log2 fold change above 5 up to day 15. Each bulk clonotype received a CD4 or CD8 identity based on whether the sequenced CD4 or CD8 repertoire contained that clonotype at higher abundance. TCRdb redid the processing of the public reads, applying fastp at Q25 and MiXCR, and retained in-frame beta chains. Every CDR3 protein is listed once, alongside the most common genes and DNA of its rows. These V and J calls are TCRdb output, not the study's own analysis. The sample table holds 100,000 to 150,000 distinct CDR3 sequences, of which more than 6.5% were seen once. Approximately 2.7% of the sample is taken by the ten largest.

This specimen consisted of CD4+ T cells sorted from PBMCs, obtained 10 to 11 days after the first yellow fever vaccination. The V and J segments used are TRBV4-1 and TRBJ2-3, with 13 bases matching TRBD2. This receptor was taken from a young man who received the YFV17D yellow fever vaccine. The DNA sequence is TGCGCCAGCAGCCTACTTACTAGCGGGGGGGCGGATACGCAGTATTTT. Its product reads: CASSLLTSGGADTQYF.